This TCR beta chain was sequenced during a study of CD8+ T cells in alopecia areata. Study-level results: Between patients, shared TCR sequences were less clear than in mice. This was possibly due in part to HLA diversity in the patient population.

To note about this clone: Antigen: not known.

Alopecia areata patients gave lesional scalp punch biopsies and peripheral blood samples. cDNA prepared by RNA extraction and subsequent reverse transcription served as the template for sequencing. The repertoire was sequenced with immunoSEQ multiplex PCR; TCRdb's copy has only in-frame clones and lacks some. The repertoire holds over 200,000 clones, with about 60% as singletons. The CDR3 covers 13 residues. Germline V gene lookup returns CDR1 GTSNPN and CDR2 SVGIG (reference sequence). V was trimmed by 1 base and J by 2 bases, leaving 8 bases between them. This sequence joins TRBV30 and TRBJ1-2; D not certain. The sample here was CD4+ T cells sorted from blood, taken at week 0. The sequence was obtained from a human donor with alopecia areata. The CDR3 reads CAWSASVNYGYTF. CDR3 sequence (DNA): TGTGCCTGGAGTGCCAGTGTAAACTATGGCTACACCTTC.